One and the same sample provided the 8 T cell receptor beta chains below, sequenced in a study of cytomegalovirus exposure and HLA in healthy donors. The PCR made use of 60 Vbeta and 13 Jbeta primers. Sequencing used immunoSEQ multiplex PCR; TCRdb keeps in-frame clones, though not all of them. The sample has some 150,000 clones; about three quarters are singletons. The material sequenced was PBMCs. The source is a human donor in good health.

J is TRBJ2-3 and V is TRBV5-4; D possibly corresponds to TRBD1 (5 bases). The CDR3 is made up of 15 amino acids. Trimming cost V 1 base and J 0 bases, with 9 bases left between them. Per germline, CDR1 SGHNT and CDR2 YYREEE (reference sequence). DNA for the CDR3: TGTGCCAGCAGCTTGAAGACAGATAGCACAGATACGCAGTATTTT. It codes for CASSLKTDSTDTQYF.

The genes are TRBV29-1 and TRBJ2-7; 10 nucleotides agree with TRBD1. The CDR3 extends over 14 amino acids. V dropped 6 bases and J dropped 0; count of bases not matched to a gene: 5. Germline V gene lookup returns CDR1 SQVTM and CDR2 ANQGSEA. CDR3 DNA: TGCAGCGTAGAGGGACAGGGGCCCTCCTACGAGCAGTACTTC. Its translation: CSVEGQGPSYEQYF.

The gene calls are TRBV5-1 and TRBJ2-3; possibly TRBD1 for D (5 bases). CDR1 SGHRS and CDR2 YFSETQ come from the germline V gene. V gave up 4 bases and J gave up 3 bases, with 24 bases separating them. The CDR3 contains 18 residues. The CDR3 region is CASSQRGWVKGSTDTQYF. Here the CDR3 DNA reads TGCGCCAGCAGCCAACGAGGTTGGGTTAAGGGGTCAACAGATACGCAGTATTTT.

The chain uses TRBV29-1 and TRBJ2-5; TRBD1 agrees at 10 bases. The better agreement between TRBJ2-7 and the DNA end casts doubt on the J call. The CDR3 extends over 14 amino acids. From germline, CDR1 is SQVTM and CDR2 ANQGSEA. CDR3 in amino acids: CSVAGTGVTYEQYF. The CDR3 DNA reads TGCAGCGTCGCCGGGACAGGGGTAACCTACGAGCAGTACTTC.

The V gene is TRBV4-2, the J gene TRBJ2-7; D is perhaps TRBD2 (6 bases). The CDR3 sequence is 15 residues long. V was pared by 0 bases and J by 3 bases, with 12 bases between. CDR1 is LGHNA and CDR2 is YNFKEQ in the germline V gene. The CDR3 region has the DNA TGTGCCAGCAGCCAAGATGTCACTAGCTACTACGAGCAGTACTTC. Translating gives CASSQDVTSYYEQYF.

This chain's CDR3 is CASSLGRLGVSGYTF. The CDR3 DNA sequence: TGTGCCAGCAGCTTAGGACGGTTGGGCGTTAGTGGCTACACCTTC. This chain links TRBV13 with TRBJ1-2; unclear D gene. Germline V CDR1 and CDR2: PRHDT, FYEKMQ (reference sequence). V lost 0 bases to trimming and J lost 7 bases, with 15 bases between them. There are 15 residues in the CDR3.

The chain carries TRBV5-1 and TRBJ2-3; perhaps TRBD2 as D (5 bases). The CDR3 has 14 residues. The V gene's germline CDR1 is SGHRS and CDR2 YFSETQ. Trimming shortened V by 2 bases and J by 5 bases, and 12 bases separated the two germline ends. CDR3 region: CASSFEGVRDTQYF. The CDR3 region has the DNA TGCGCCAGCAGCTTTGAGGGAGTGAGAGATACGCAGTATTTT.

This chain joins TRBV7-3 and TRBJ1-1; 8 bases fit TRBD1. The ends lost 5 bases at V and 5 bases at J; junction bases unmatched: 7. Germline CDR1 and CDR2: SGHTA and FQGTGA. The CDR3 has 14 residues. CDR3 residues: CASSPQGVWTEAFF. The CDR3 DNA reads TGTGCCAGCAGCCCACAGGGGGTGTGGACTGAAGCTTTCTTT.